The clone carrying this T cell receptor beta chain appeared a single time. This record belongs to a study of shared clonotypes between healthy human individuals. This table comes from immunoSEQ multiplex PCR, and its TCRdb copy is limited to in-frame clones, with some not included. The sample contains under 2.5 million clones, 80% to 95% of which appear only once. Germline V gene sequence: CDR1 LNHDA, CDR2 SQIVND (reference sequence). The V end was cut by 6 bases, the J end by 1 base, with 3 bases between. CDR3 length: 11 residues. The V call is TRBV19, the J call TRBJ2-5; D is unclear. Input material: naive CD4+ T cells from PBMCs. As for subset: CD45RA+ positively selected. The sequence derives from a man aged 18 to 30 in good health. Some clones in this sample may be carry-over from other donors' samples. CDR3 bases: TGTGCCAGTAGCCTCCAAGAGACCCAGTACTTC. Protein: CASSLQETQYF.